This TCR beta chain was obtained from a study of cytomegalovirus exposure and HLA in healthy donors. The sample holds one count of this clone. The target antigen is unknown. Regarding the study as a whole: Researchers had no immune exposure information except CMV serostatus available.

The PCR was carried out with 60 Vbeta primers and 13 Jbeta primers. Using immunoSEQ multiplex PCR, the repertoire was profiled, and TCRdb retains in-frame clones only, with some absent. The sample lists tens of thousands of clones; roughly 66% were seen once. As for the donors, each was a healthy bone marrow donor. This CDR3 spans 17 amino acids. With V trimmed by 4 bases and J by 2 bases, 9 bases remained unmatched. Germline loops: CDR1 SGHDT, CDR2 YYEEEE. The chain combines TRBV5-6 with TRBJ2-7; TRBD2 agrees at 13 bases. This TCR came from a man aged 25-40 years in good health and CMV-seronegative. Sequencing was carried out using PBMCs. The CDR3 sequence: CASSEFLTSGRAYEQYF. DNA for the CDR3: TGTGCCAGCAGCGAATTCCTAACTAGCGGGAGGGCCTACGAGCAGTACTTC.